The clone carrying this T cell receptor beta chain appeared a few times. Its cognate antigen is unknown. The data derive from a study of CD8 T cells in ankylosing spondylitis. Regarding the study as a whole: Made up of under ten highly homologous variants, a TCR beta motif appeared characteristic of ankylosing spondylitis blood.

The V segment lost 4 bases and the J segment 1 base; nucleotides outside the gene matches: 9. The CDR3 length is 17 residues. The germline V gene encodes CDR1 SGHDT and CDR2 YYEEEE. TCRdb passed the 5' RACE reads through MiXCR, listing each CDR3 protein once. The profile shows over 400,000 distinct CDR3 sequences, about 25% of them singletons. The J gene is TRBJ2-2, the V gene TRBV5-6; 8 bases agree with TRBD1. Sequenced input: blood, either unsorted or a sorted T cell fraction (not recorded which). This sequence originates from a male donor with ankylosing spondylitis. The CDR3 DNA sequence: TGTGCCAGCAGCAGCCCGACAGGGGACCTGAACACCGGGGAGCTGTTTTTT. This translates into CASSSPTGDLNTGELFF.